The following is a TCR beta chain sequence with its context. Original processing notes: Amplification with reference gene primers provided the estimates of nucleated cell counts. Method: immunoSEQ multiplex PCR; TCRdb's copy keeps in-frame clones and lacks some. V and J calls and clone size are given by that table; D and trimming were obtained from the DNA. The sample includes some 30,000 clones, roughly 87% of them seen just once. These data originate in a study of blood T cell repertoires in COVID-19. Study summary: Acute and convalescent COVID-19 samples came from the United States, Italy and Spain. Sample material is recorded as cDNA or gDNA derived from T cells, B-cell-depleted T cells, or PBMCs.

The CDR3 is 13 amino acids. Trimming shortened V by 4 bases and J by 3 bases, and 9 bases separated the two germline ends. Germline-derived CDR1 and CDR2 are SEHNR and FQNEAQ (reference sequence). The J gene is TRBJ2-5, the V gene TRBV7-9, with a weak D call TRBD1 (6 bases). This receptor was identified in a man older than 75 with acute or convalescent COVID-19. The sequenced material came from peripheral blood. Here the CDR3 DNA reads TGTGCCAGCAGCTCCAGACAGGAAGAGACCCAGTACTTC. Translation: CASSSRQEETQYF.